The clone carrying this T cell receptor beta chain was seen a few times. The data were obtained in a study of blood T cells in healthy people across ages. Trimming removed 7 bases from V and 5 bases from J; junction bases left unmatched: 3. Germline V gives CDR1 MDHEN, CDR2 SYDVKM. This CDR3 is 12 amino acids long. It was with a sample-barcoded 5' primer and a J-beta primer mix that a second PCR of about 7 to 12 cycles was run. Each cDNA molecule was tagged by a template-switch adaptor with 12 random nucleotides. MiXCR was run by TCRdb on the 5' RACE reads, yielding one entry per CDR3 protein. Seen here are some 1.5 million distinct CDR3 sequences, roughly 27% observed once, and the top ten hold 7.7%.

The sequenced material came from blood. This clonotype originated in a woman in her twenties or thirties in good health. The chain employs TRBV28 and TRBJ2-7, with 9 bases matching TRBD1. The CDR3 loop reads CASTTGGHEQYF. Here the CDR3 DNA reads TGTGCCAGCACAACAGGGGGCCACGAGCAGTACTTC.